The 8 T cell receptor beta chains presented below share a single source sample, sequenced in a study of blood T cells in healthy people across ages. PCR was performed a second time for roughly 7 to 12 cycles using a sample-barcoded 5' primer and a J-beta primer mix. TCRdb independently ran MiXCR on the 5' RACE reads; one entry per CDR3 protein. Here the sample spans 1.4 million or so distinct CDR3 sequences, approximately 43% being singletons. The sample taken for sequencing was blood. The receptors were sampled from a woman younger than 30 in good health.

Comments on this clonotype: A junction boundary mismatches the germline segment, possibly from a read error. The J gene is TRBJ2-1, the V gene TRBV4-2, with D tentatively TRBD2 (5 bases). CDR1 is LGHNA, CDR2 YNFKEQ, per germline. The length of the CDR3 is 16 residues. CDR3 protein: CASNQVGLLSYNEQFF. CDR3 DNA: TGTGCCAGCAACCAAGTTGGACTTCTCTCCTACAATGAGCAGTTCTTC.

There are a few counts of this clonotype. The genes are TRBV7-2 and TRBJ2-1; D could derive from TRBD1 or TRBD2 (5 bases each). Between the trimmed V and J ends, which lost 8 bases and 9 bases, there was a span of 23 bases. The germline V gene encodes CDR1 SGHTA and CDR2 FQGNSA. The CDR3 contains 15 residues. In DNA, the CDR3 is TGTGCCAGCCGGGTTCAAACGGCAGGGACGGTTGAGCAGTTCTTC. Its protein is CASRVQTAGTVEQFF.

This clonotype was recorded only once. This rearrangement joins TRBV7-2 to TRBJ2-1, with D perhaps TRBD2 (6 bases). V shed 4 bases and J shed 8 bases, with 12 bases lying between them. The CDR3 is made up of 13 amino acids. Germline-derived CDR1 and CDR2 are SGHTA and FQGNSA. The CDR3 spells CASSSGLQDEQFF. The DNA of the CDR3 is TGTGCCAGCAGCTCGGGACTTCAGGATGAGCAGTTCTTC.

The genes are TRBV5-1 and TRBJ1-5; 8 nucleotides match TRBD1. The J segment lost 6 bases and the V segment lost 1 base, leaving 6 bases of the junction unmatched. Germline CDR1 reads SGHRS; CDR2 reads YFSETQ. This CDR3 is built from 15 residues. The CDR3 DNA follows: TGCGCCAGCAGCTTGATGGCAGGGGGCTTTCAGCCCCAGCATTTT. Its protein product is CASSLMAGGFQPQHF. Full variable domain (remainder filled in from reference TRBV5-1 and TRBJ1-5): KAGVTQTPRYLIKTRGQQVTLSCSPISGHRSVSWYQQTPGQGLQFLFEYFSETQRNKGNFPGRFSGRQFSNSRSEMNVSTLELGDSALYLCASSLMAGGFQPQHFGDGTRLSIL.

The chain joins TRBV28 to TRBJ2-7; 8 bases are shared with TRBD1. The CDR3 covers 15 residues. Trimming at V came to 4 bases and at J to 5 bases, leaving 10 bases not matched to a gene. Germline-derived CDR1 and CDR2 are MDHEN and SYDVKM. CDR3 sequence: CASSSTGTGDDEQYF. The DNA for the CDR3 is TGTGCCAGCAGTTCAACCGGGACAGGAGACGACGAGCAGTACTTC.

CDR3 sequence (DNA): TGTGCTAGTATAGGCCGGGGCAATGAGCAGTTCTTC. This gives the protein CASIGRGNEQFF. This sequence joins TRBV12-5 and TRBJ2-1, with a possible D match to TRBD2 (5 bases). Trimming stripped 8 bases from V and 6 bases from J, with 11 bases between. CDR1 and CDR2 (germline): LGHNT, FRNRAP. The length of the CDR3 is 12 residues.

This chain joins TRBV9 and TRBJ2-3; maybe TRBD2 (7 bases). Per the germline V gene, CDR1 is SGDLS and CDR2 is YYNGEE. Trimming took off 1 base at V and 2 bases at J, with 11 bases between the two ends. This CDR3 is built from 15 residues. The CDR3 reads CASSVRGGNTDTQYF. CDR3 DNA: TGTGCCAGCAGCGTAAGGGGGGGGAACACAGATACGCAGTATTTT. Variable domain in full (rest from reference TRBV9 and TRBJ2-3): DSGVTQTPKHLITATGQRVTLRCSPRSGDLSVYWYQQSLDQGLQFLIQYYNGEERAKGNILERFSAQQFPDLHSELNLSSLELGDSALYFCASSVRGGNTDTQYFGPGTRLTVL.

In this sample, this clonotype turned up once. The gene calls are TRBV2 and TRBJ2-7, with D unresolved. This CDR3 contains 12 residues. The germline gives CDR1 SNHLY, CDR2 FYNNEI. Trimming took 5 bases from V and 7 from J, leaving 12 bases between them. The CDR3 is CASSLQNNEQYF. In DNA, the CDR3 is TGTGCCAGCAGTCTCCAGAACAATGAGCAGTACTTC.